A single sample gave rise to the 18 T cell receptor beta chains below, sequenced in a study of blood T cell repertoires in COVID-19. Using immunoSEQ multiplex PCR, the repertoire was profiled, and TCRdb retains in-frame clones only, with some absent. The table includes some 120,000 clones, approximately 85% detected once. The sample taken for sequencing was peripheral blood. These TCRs come from a woman aged 80 or older with COVID-19, enrolled during active disease.

The chain uses TRBV7-2 and TRBJ2-1; 10 nucleotides match TRBD2. With 1 base clipped from V and 9 bases from J, the junction kept 6 bases outside the gene matches. The CDR3 has 15 amino acids. CDR1 and CDR2 (germline): SGHTA, FQGNSA. CDR3 nucleotides: TGTGCCAGCAGCTTAGATCCAGCGGGAGGGGGTGAGCAGTTCTTC. Its protein is CASSLDPAGGGEQFF.

The J gene is TRBJ1-1, the V gene TRBV10-3; 7 bases line up with TRBD1. This CDR3 contains 15 residues. Germline assignment: CDR1 ENHRY and CDR2 SYGVKD. Germline trimming cut 3 bases from V and 1 base from J; bases unmatched to any gene: 5. CDR3 nucleotide sequence: TGTGCCATCAGTGACCCGACAGGGCCGAACACTGAAGCTTTCTTT. Translated: CAISDPTGPNTEAFF.

The chain combines TRBV18 with TRBJ1-1; 11 bases map to TRBD1. Germline lookup yields CDR1 KGHSH and CDR2 LQKENI. The CDR3 runs to 15 residues. J gave up 11 bases and V 2 bases, and 10 bases lay outside the gene matches. CDR3 in amino acids: CASSPGQGAANTAFF. In DNA form, the CDR3 reads TGTGCCAGCTCACCAGGACAGGGGGCCGCGAACACGGCTTTCTTT.

Written as DNA, the CDR3 is TGCGCCAGCAGCCAAGAGCCACAGGGCTACAATGAGCAGTTCTTC. This codes for CASSQEPQGYNEQFF. This chain uses TRBV4-3 with TRBJ2-1; the D gene is possibly TRBD1 (6 bases). The germline V gene encodes CDR1 LGHNA and CDR2 YSLEER. The V and J ends lost 0 bases and 3 bases respectively, with 9 bases between them. The length of the CDR3 is 15 residues.

The gene calls are TRBV21-1 and TRBJ2-7; the table's TRBD2 call for D was not verified on the DNA. TRBV21-1 is a known pseudogene. The CDR3 is 14 residues long. CDR3 amino acids: CASTASGSSYEQYF. DNA for the CDR3: TGTGCCAGCACCGCGTCCGGGTCCTCCTACGAGCAGTACTTC.

The rearrangement joins TRBV27 to TRBJ2-7, with 10 bases fitting TRBD1. CDR3 length: 15 amino acids. Germline values: CDR1 MNHEY, CDR2 SMNVEV (reference sequence). After removal of 5 bases from V and 7 bases from J, the junction contained 11 bases not matched to a gene. The CDR3 reads CASSGSGTGAREQYF. In nucleotides, the CDR3 is TGTGCCAGCAGTGGCTCCGGGACAGGGGCGAGGGAGCAGTACTTC.

The chain couples TRBV5-1 to TRBJ2-5, with 8 bases aligning to TRBD2. This CDR3 has 15 residues. V dropped 4 bases and J dropped 0; count of bases not matched to a gene: 5. Germline CDR1 is SGHRS and CDR2 is YFSETQ. DNA for the CDR3: TGCGCCAGCAGCCGACTAGCGACGTACCAAGAGACCCAGTACTTC. Its translation is CASSRLATYQETQYF. Together with reference TRBV5-1 and TRBJ2-5, the CDR3 gives the full variable domain: KAGVTQTPRYLIKTRGQQVTLSCSPISGHRSVSWYQQTPGQGLQFLFEYFSETQRNKGNFPGRFSGRQFSNSRSEMNVSTLELGDSALYLCASSRLATYQETQYFGPGTRLLVL.

V is TRBV4-3 and J is TRBJ1-2, with 8 bases aligning to TRBD1. With 2 bases clipped from V and 5 bases from J, the junction kept 7 bases outside the gene matches. The CDR3 totals 15 residues. Per the germline V gene, CDR1 is LGHNA and CDR2 is YSLEER. CDR3 sequence (DNA): TGCGCCAGCAGCCAACAACCCCAGGGGGCTTATGGCTACACCTTC. This encodes CASSQQPQGAYGYTF.

V gene TRBV7-2 combines with J gene TRBJ2-7; 9 bases fit TRBD1. The ends lost 1 base at V and 1 base at J; junction bases unmatched: 2. The CDR3 covers 15 residues. Germline V gives CDR1 SGHTA, CDR2 FQGNSA. CDR3 bases: TGTGCCAGCAGCTTAGAGGGGACAGGGTCCTACGAGCAGTACTTC. Protein product: CASSLEGTGSYEQYF.

In this sample, this clone turned up once. The J gene is TRBJ2-2, the V gene TRBV9; 8 bases map to TRBD2. This CDR3 has 16 amino acids. CDR1 and CDR2 (germline): SGDLS, YYNGEE. Germline trimming cut 3 bases from V and 7 bases from J; bases unmatched to any gene: 11. CDR3 protein: CASSGTGRASGGELFF. The CDR3 DNA sequence: TGTGCCAGCAGCGGAACCGGGAGGGCCAGTGGCGGGGAGCTGTTTTTT.

The J gene is TRBJ2-7, the V gene TRBV7-8; a possible D gene is TRBD1 (6 bases). Germline CDR1 is SGHVS and CDR2 is FQNEAQ. V lost 0 bases, J lost 4 bases, and 10 bases lay in between. This CDR3 has 14 amino acids. The CDR3 region has the DNA TGTGCCAGCAGCTTAGCCCAGGGGCGGTACGAGCAGTACTTC. It is translated as CASSLAQGRYEQYF.

This chain joins TRBV27 and TRBJ2-7; D is uncertain. Germline CDR1 MNHEY, CDR2 SMNVEV (reference sequence). CDR3 length: 14 residues. Trimming took 1 base from V and 2 from J, leaving 9 bases between them. Here the CDR3 reads CASSLFPGPYEQYF. In DNA form, the CDR3 reads TGTGCCAGCAGTTTATTTCCAGGCCCCTACGAGCAGTACTTC.

In this sample, this clone turned up once. This sequence joins TRBV7-8 and TRBJ2-7, with 11 bases fitting TRBD2. In germline, CDR1 is SGHVS, CDR2 FQNEAQ. This CDR3 has 18 amino acids. Losses at the gene ends were 0 bases for V and 4 bases for J; bases not matched to a gene: 11. The CDR3 DNA sequence: TGTGCCAGCAGCTTAGCTCCGGGACTAGCGGAGGGGCGGTACGAGCAGTACTTC. Translation: CASSLAPGLAEGRYEQYF.

V usage is TRBV5-4 and J usage is TRBJ2-7, with TRBD1 matching over 7 bases. This CDR3 is built from 13 residues. V trimming: 4 bases; J trimming: 2 bases; junction bases outside the gene matches: 3. Germline lookup yields CDR1 SGHNT and CDR2 YYREEE (reference sequence). The CDR3 here is CASSPDRAYEQYF. Written as DNA, the CDR3 is TGTGCCAGCAGCCCCGACAGGGCCTACGAGCAGTACTTC.

The genes are TRBV25-1 and TRBJ1-2, with D possibly TRBD1 on 6 matching bases. Germline V lookup: CDR1 MGHDK, CDR2 SYGVNS. The CDR3 is made up of 14 amino acids. V lost 7 bases and J lost 4, with 16 bases in between. DNA for the CDR3: TGTGCCAGCACTAAACAGGGCACTATCTATGGCTACACCTTC. Its translation: CASTKQGTIYGYTF.

About this clone: The same CDR3 is also encoded by other DNA sequences in this sample. The rearrangement joins TRBV3-1 (or the pseudogene TRBV3-2) to TRBJ2-1; TRBD2 matches 12 bases. CDR3 length: 16 residues. V shed 0 bases and J 6 bases; nucleotides not matched to a gene: 3. Germline-derived CDR1 and CDR2 are LGHDT and YNNKEL (reference sequence). CDR3 in DNA: TGTGCCAGCAGCCAAGAAAGACTAGCGGGGGTCAATGAGCAGTTCTTC. It codes for CASSQERLAGVNEQFF.

Turning to this clone: Additional DNA sequences in this sample encode the identical CDR3. The rearrangement uses TRBV19 and TRBJ1-5, with D possibly matching TRBD1 (6 bases). Per the germline V gene, CDR1 is LNHDA and CDR2 is SQIVND (reference sequence). The CDR3 is 15 residues long. Between the trimmed V and J ends, which lost 4 bases and 2 bases, there was a span of 12 bases. CDR3 DNA: TGTGCCAGTAGTAGAATACCAGGGGGCAATCAGCCCCAGCATTTT. This translates into CASSRIPGGNQPQHF.

V usage is TRBV14 and J usage is TRBJ2-1; D is unclear. The V gene's germline CDR1 is SGHDN and CDR2 FVKESK. Trimming shortened V by 3 bases and J by 4 bases, and 13 bases separated the two germline ends. The CDR3 has 15 amino acids. CDR3 amino acids: CASSQGPPTYNEQFF. The CDR3, as DNA: TGTGCCAGCAGCCAGGGCCCCCCGACATACAATGAGCAGTTCTTC.